This entry describes one T cell receptor beta chain. In the same sample, other DNA sequences code for this CDR3. Germline V gene data show CDR1 as SGHDN and CDR2 as FVKESK. The CDR3 totals 15 residues. J gave up 10 bases and V 3 bases, and 8 bases lay outside the gene matches. The source of the sample is a study of radiotherapy plus CTLA-4 blockade in lung cancer. Profiling relied on immunoSEQ multiplex PCR, and the TCRdb table lists in-frame clones only, not all of them. This sample has around 40,000 clones; 85% occur once, and the top ten carry about 6%. Material: peripheral blood, obtained from a patient treated with radiotherapy plus ipilimumab. The chain joins TRBV14 to TRBJ2-1; TRBD2 agrees at 11 bases. The clonotype was recovered from a human donor with non-small cell lung cancer who had stable disease on radiotherapy plus ipilimumab. CDR3 region: CASSHRLAGLIEQFF. The CDR3 region has the DNA TGTGCCAGCAGCCACCGACTAGCGGGGCTCATCGAGCAGTTCTTC.